This T cell receptor beta chain was recorded in a study of OX40 agonist ivuxolimab in advanced cancers. Overall study: At doses from 0.01 to 10 mg/kg, patients were given intravenous ivuxolimab every 2 weeks.

The assay was immunoSEQ multiplex PCR, and TCRdb's table has in-frame clones only and misses some. The sample consists of over 55,000 clones, roughly 88% of them appearing once. Germline values: CDR1 SGHAT, CDR2 FQNNGV. The CDR3 spans 15 residues. V lost 5 bases and J lost 2, with 13 bases in between. Specimen: CD4+ or CD8+ T cells sorted from blood, collected in a trial of the OX40 agonist ivuxolimab. The origin of this receptor is an adult with an advanced solid tumor such as melanoma, head and neck, liver or kidney cancer. V gene TRBV11-2 combines with J gene TRBJ1-3; TRBD1 is a possible D gene (5 bases). CDR3: CASSPRTNTGNTIYF. Here the CDR3 DNA reads TGTGCCAGCAGCCCCAGGACAAATACTGGAAACACCATATATTTT.